This is a list of T cell receptor beta chains from one sample in a study of cytomegalovirus exposure and HLA in healthy donors. The repertoire was sequenced with immunoSEQ multiplex PCR; TCRdb's copy has only in-frame clones and lacks some. The sample lists some 110,000 clones; 73% were seen once. Material: PBMCs. Receptors originate from a man aged 55 to 70 in good health and CMV-seropositive. CDR3s include the opening cysteine and the closing phenylalanine or tryptophan. The D gene is left open where the match is weak. Clone size appears in some rows only: once, few, many, or a class for an expanded clone.

D: TRBD1; J: TRBJ2-3; size: few; V: TRBV28; DNA: TGTGCCAGCAGTTTCGGACAGGGTGGATGGACAGATACGCAGTATTTT; CDR3: CASSFGQGGWTDTQYF
D: NA; J: TRBJ1-2; size: NA; V: TRBV5-1; DNA: TGCGCCAGCAGCTTGATCGGGGGATCCAACTATGGCTACACCTTC; CDR3: CASSLIGGSNYGYTF
D: TRBD1; J: TRBJ1-4; size: NA; V: TRBV7-9; DNA: TGTGCCAGCAGCCTCAATAGACAGGGAGGCGAAAAACTGTTTTTT; CDR3: CASSLNRQGGEKLFF
D: TRBD2; J: TRBJ2-1; size: NA; V: TRBV5-4; DNA: TGTGCCAGCAGCTTTAGTACAGCGGGGGGCAATGAGCAGTTCTTC; CDR3: CASSFSTAGGNEQFF
D: NA; J: TRBJ1-1; size: NA; V: TRBV6-4; DNA: TGTGCCAGCAAGACTGGGGCGTTGGGTACTGAAGCTTTCTTT; CDR3: CASKTGALGTEAFF
D: TRBD1; J: TRBJ2-3; size: once; V: TRBV29-1; DNA: TGCAGCGTTGAACTACTACCGGGACAGGGCCAATATTTT; CDR3: CSVELLPGQGQYF
D: NA; J: TRBJ2-7; size: NA; V: TRBV7-3; DNA: TGTGCCAGCAGCTTAAGGCCCTCCTACGAGCAGTACTTC; CDR3: CASSLRPSYEQYF
D: NA; J: TRBJ1-2; size: NA; V: TRBV5-1; DNA: TGCGCCAGCAGCGAGACAAGCTATGGCTACACCTTC; CDR3: CASSETSYGYTF
D: NA; J: TRBJ1-1; size: NA; V: TRBV2; DNA: TGTGCCAGCAGTCCGGGACAAGGAATAATTGAAGCTTTCTTT; CDR3: CASSPGQGIIEAFF
D: NA; J: TRBJ1-6; size: NA; V: TRBV9; DNA: TGTGCCAGCAGCGAGGGACCGCCAGGGGATTCACCCCTCCACTTT; CDR3: CASSEGPPGDSPLHF
D: NA; J: TRBJ2-7; size: NA; V: TRBV5-6; DNA: TGTGCCAGCAGGTTCAGGGGAAGCTCCTACGAGCAGTACTTC; CDR3: CASRFRGSSYEQYF
D: TRBD1; J: TRBJ2-7; size: few; V: TRBV6-5; DNA: TGTGCCAGCAGGACAGGGGGCGAGCAGTACTTC; CDR3: CASRTGGEQYF
D: TRBD1; J: TRBJ2-1; size: NA; V: TRBV9; DNA: TGTGCCAGCAGCGTAGTCGGACAGGGGGCCAATGAGCAGTTCTTC; CDR3: CASSVVGQGANEQFF
D: NA; J: TRBJ1-4; size: few; V: TRBV5-1; DNA: TGCGCCAGCAGAGCAGGGTTCTTGGATGAAAAACTGTTTTTT; CDR3: CASRAGFLDEKLFF
D: TRBD1; J: TRBJ1-6; size: NA; V: TRBV19; DNA: TGTGCCAGTAGGGGGACAGTCTCTAATTCACCCCTCCACTTT; CDR3: CASRGTVSNSPLHF
D: TRBD2; J: TRBJ2-5; size: NA; V: TRBV6-5; DNA: TGTGCCAGCAGTTACGATCCGGGGGGGAGGGAGACCCAGTACTTC; CDR3: CASSYDPGGRETQYF
D: TRBD1; J: TRBJ2-1; size: once; V: TRBV29-1; DNA: TGCAGCGTCGCTGGACAGGGGTACAATGAGCAGTTCTTC; CDR3: CSVAGQGYNEQFF